Listed here is a single T cell receptor beta chain. Its antigen is not yet known. Base qualities are missing; no much larger clone stands one base away. From the germline V gene (reference sequence), CDR1 is DFQATT and CDR2 is SNEGSKA. The junction carries 7 bases between V and J, which are trimmed by 6 bases and 4 bases respectively. Counted from cysteine to phenylalanine, this CDR3 has 11 amino acids. Of all the DNA, just the CDR3 is kept, 33 bases in frame from base 1. The source of the sample is a study of blood T cell repertoires in COVID-19 (dated by TCRdb to about 2020). Turning to the overall study: Collaborator samples came from the United States, Italy and Spain and covered acute and convalescent phases of COVID-19. The dataset comprised deeply sampled blood TCRbeta repertoires from subjects exposed to, actively infected with, or recovered from COVID-19. Samples were obtained from the ongoing ImmuneRACE study (first 160 participants) and from 1,254 subjects provided by 6 global collaborators. The material from the prospective study consisted of cDNA or gDNA derived from T cells, B-cell-depleted T cells, or PBMCs. The repertoires were released in a freely available public database meant as a resource for research on the immune response to SARS-CoV-2. Nearly every sample came with metadata listing a de-identified subject ID, COVID-19 status, age in years and sex. Where available, HLA class I and class II types were taken from metadata supplied by the sample provider and were not determined by assay-based typing.

Collaborating institutions collected whole blood in K2EDTA tubes following their own protocols. Collaborator samples were shipped for TCRbeta analysis as frozen whole blood, isolated PBMCs, or DNA extracted from either sample type. Study-wide conclusions, independent of this receptor: The amount of clinical and demographic metadata varied by source and participant and was provided uncurated.

TCRbeta CDR3 regions were amplified from genomic DNA by means of the immunoSEQ Assay, a bias-controlled multiplex PCR. From the authors' description of their analysis: The number of nucleated cells in each sample was estimated from the amplification of reference gene primers within the assay. To quantify the absolute abundance of each unique TCRbeta CDR3 rearrangement, sequence reads were collapsed and filtered. Productive Simpson clonality was computed per sample as the square root of Simpson's diversity index over productive rearrangements. In TCRdb, the immuneACCESS table is reduced to in-frame sequences with V and J assigned. These tables do not hold every clone; where another copy was compared, an unresolved V gene accounts for under half, and the others remain unexplained. The V and J calls and the clone size are those of that table, but D and trimming were determined from the DNA. Here the sample has roughly 120,000 clones; 90% occur a single time. The ten biggest clones cover 1.8% of the sample.

The sequencing sample was made of peripheral blood. In this chain, TRBV20-1 is recombined with TRBJ2-1; no D gene call is confident. The sequence was collected from a human donor with active COVID-19. The donor label of this sample is uncertain. The CDR3 region has the sequence CSADTYNEQFF. The sequenced DNA is TGCAGTGCCGATACATACAATGAGCAGTTCTTC.